This record concerns one T cell receptor beta chain sequence. The antigen is unknown. Sequenced by immunoSEQ multiplex PCR; TCRdb stores in-frame clones only, minus some. The sample records about 40,000 clones, around 87% being singletons. The CDR3 runs to 15 residues. The junction had 8 bases not matched to a gene; V was cut back by 2 bases and J by 6 bases. Germline-derived CDR1 and CDR2 are SGHNT and YYREEE (reference sequence). The data stem from a study of OX40 agonist ivuxolimab in advanced cancers. Study-wide points: More expanded clones were found, on average, in CD8+ than in CD4+ T cells. At 0.1 to 3.0 mg/kg, CD4+ and CD8+ blood T cells expanded clonally by week 6.

V and J are TRBV5-4 and TRBJ2-1; TRBD2 matches 7 bases. The starting material was CD4+ or CD8+ T cells sorted from blood, obtained in a trial of the OX40 agonist ivuxolimab. The TCR was taken from an adult with an advanced solid tumor such as melanoma, head and neck, liver or kidney cancer. In nucleotides, the CDR3 is TGTGCCAGCAGCTTCGGAGGGAGGGTAGGCAATGAGCAGTTCTTC. It yields the protein CASSFGGRVGNEQFF. Full variable domain (missing parts from reference TRBV5-4 and TRBJ2-1): ETGVTQSPTHLIKTRGQQVTLRCSSQSGHNTVSWYQQALGQGPQFIFQYYREEENGRGNFPPRFSGLQFPNYSSELNVNALELDDSALYLCASSFGGRVGNEQFFGPGTRLTVL.